These T cell receptor beta chains were read from a single sample in a study of early T cells in non-severe SARS-CoV-2 infection. TCRdb analysed the 5' RACE reads with MiXCR anew, one entry per CDR3 protein. The sample includes tens of thousands of distinct CDR3 sequences, approximately 11% of them seen just once. Sequencing was performed on whole blood. These receptor sequences come from an adult who was a healthcare worker with PCR-confirmed SARS-CoV-2 infection or an uninfected control (not recorded which). CDR3s include the opening cysteine and the closing phenylalanine or tryptophan.

v_call	j_call	cdr3_aa
TRBV20-1	TRBJ2-5	CSARDNSLVSGETQYF
TRBV7-9	TRBJ1-1	CASSTDRGFAEAFF
TRBV5-1	TRBJ2-5	CASSQGLAGGVPETQYF
TRBV11-2	TRBJ2-2	CASSSLTGRTGELFF
TRBV19	TRBJ2-3	CASSIQGPRTDTQYF
TRBV6-5	TRBJ2-7	CASRGGTGLSYEQYF
TRBV7-8	TRBJ2-2	CASSSADRGIGELFF
TRBV7-2	TRBJ1-2	CASSLSRGYTF
TRBV28	TRBJ1-1	CASSLGGLNTEAFF
TRBV24-1	TRBJ2-1	CATSDSGTGFYNEQFF
TRBV5-1	TRBJ2-3	CASSHGTSGMTDTQYF
TRBV30	TRBJ1-1	CAWSVYRVRTEAFF
TRBV28	TRBJ2-3	CASTGMGASTDTQYF
TRBV19	TRBJ2-3	CASSFLAGDTQYF
TRBV10-3	TRBJ2-3	CAISYPPGQGAVNTQYF
TRBV24-1	TRBJ2-7	CATSDLQGTTYEQYF
TRBV7-2	TRBJ2-7	CASSLGFRVNEQYF
TRBV13	TRBJ2-1	CASSLGGTGVYNEQFF
TRBV7-9	TRBJ2-1	CASSFLAGVDNEQFF
TRBV28	TRBJ1-1	CASSLASLNTEAFF
TRBV11-2	TRBJ2-1	CASSRWGYEQFF
TRBV4-2	TRBJ2-7	CASSQDRGPYEQYF
TRBV28	TRBJ2-1	CASSRFEQFF
TRBV6-2/TRBV6-3	TRBJ1-6	CASGRTNSPLHF
TRBV7-2	TRBJ2-5	CASSSSSGAGWETQYF
TRBV12-3/TRBV12-4	TRBJ2-3	CASSFGTGGRGDTQYF
TRBV29-1	TRBJ1-1	CSVIPLKTGNTEAFF
TRBV20-1	TRBJ2-3	CSAYGTGNGSTDTQYF
TRBV7-9	TRBJ2-7	CASSLAPSGSYEQYF
TRBV20-1	TRBJ2-2	CSARSGTGNTGELFF
TRBV5-1	TRBJ2-2	CASSLKLDGELFF
TRBV5-5	TRBJ2-1	CASSPMLGSGPYNEQFF
TRBV27	TRBJ2-7	CASRQGREQYF
TRBV12-3/TRBV12-4	TRBJ2-1	CASNNGGGHEQFF
TRBV3-1	TRBJ1-1	CASSQDTGPGTEAFF
TRBV29-1	TRBJ2-2	CSVQGAYAGELFF
TRBV12-3/TRBV12-4	TRBJ2-3	CASSQVPGLYTDTQYF